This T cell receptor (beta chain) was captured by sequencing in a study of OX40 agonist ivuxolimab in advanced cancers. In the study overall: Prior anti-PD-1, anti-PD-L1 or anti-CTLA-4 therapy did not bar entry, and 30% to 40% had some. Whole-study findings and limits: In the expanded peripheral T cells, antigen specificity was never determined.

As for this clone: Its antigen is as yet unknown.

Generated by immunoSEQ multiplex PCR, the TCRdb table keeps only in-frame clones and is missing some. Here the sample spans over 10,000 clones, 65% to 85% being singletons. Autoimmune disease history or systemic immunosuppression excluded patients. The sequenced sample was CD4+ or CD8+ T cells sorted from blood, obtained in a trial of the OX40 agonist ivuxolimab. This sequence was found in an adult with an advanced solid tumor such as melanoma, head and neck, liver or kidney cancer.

The CDR3 coding sequence is TGTGCCAGCAGTTTGGGGGTGACCTACGAGCAGTACTTC. It specifies CASSLGVTYEQYF. This chain connects TRBV27 to TRBJ2-7, with D tentatively TRBD1 or TRBD2 (5 bases each). V was cut by 3 bases and J by 2 bases, with 8 bases left in between. This CDR3 contains 13 residues. Germline V gives CDR1 MNHEY, CDR2 SMNVEV (reference sequence).